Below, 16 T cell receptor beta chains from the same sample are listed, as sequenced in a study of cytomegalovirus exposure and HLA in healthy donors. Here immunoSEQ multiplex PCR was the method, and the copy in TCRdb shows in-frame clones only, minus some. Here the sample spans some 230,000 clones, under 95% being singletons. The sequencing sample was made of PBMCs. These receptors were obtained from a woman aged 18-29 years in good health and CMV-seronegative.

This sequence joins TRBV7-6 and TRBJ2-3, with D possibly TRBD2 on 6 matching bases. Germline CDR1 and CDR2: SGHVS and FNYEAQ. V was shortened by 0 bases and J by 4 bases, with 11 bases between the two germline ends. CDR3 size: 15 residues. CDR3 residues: CASSLALEGPDTQYF. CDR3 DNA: TGTGCCAGCAGCTTAGCGCTGGAGGGCCCAGATACGCAGTATTTT.

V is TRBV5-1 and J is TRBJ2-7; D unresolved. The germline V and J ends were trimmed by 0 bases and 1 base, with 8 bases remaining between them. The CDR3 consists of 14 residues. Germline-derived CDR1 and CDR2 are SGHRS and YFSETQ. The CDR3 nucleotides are TGCGCCAGCAGCTTGGGCCAGTTTTCCTACGAGCAGTACTTC. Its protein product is CASSLGQFSYEQYF.

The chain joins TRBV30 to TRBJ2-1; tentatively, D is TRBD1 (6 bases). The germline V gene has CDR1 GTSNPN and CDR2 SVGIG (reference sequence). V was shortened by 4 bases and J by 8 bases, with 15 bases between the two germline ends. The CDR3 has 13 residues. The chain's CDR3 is CAWNLNRVHEQFF. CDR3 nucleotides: TGTGCCTGGAACCTAAACAGGGTGCATGAGCAGTTCTTC.

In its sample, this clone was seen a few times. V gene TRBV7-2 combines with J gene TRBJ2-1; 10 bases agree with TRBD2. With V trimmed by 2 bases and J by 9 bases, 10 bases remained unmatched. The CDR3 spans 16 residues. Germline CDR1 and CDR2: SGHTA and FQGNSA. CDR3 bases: TGTGCCAGCAGCTTAAGGAGGCTAGCGGGAGTCGTTGAGCAGTTCTTC. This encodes CASSLRRLAGVVEQFF.

The chain's CDR3 is CATSAGEYGNQPQHF. The CDR3 coding sequence is TGTGCCACCAGCGCAGGGGAGTATGGCAATCAGCCCCAGCATTTT. This chain uses TRBV15 with TRBJ1-5, with D perhaps matching TRBD1 (6 bases). V was clipped by 5 bases and J by 2 bases, with 13 bases between them. This CDR3 spans 15 amino acids. Per germline, CDR1 LNHNV and CDR2 YYDKDF (reference sequence).

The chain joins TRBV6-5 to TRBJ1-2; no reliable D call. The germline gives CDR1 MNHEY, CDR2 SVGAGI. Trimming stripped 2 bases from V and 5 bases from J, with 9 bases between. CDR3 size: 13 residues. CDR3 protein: CASSYTGGYGYTF. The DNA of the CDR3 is TGTGCCAGCAGTTACACGGGAGGGTATGGCTACACCTTC.

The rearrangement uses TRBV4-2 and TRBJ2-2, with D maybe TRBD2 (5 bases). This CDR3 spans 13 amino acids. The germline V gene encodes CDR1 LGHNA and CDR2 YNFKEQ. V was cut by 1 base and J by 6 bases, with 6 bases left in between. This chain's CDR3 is CASSQGTPGELFF. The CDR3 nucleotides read TGTGCCAGCAGCCAAGGGACTCCCGGGGAGCTGTTTTTT.

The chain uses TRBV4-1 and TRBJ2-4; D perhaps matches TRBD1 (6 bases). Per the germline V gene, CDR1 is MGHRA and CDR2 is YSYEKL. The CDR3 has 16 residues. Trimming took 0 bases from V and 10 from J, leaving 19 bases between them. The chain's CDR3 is CASSQERWQGSDIQYF. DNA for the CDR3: TGCGCCAGCAGCCAAGAACGCTGGCAGGGGAGTGATATTCAGTACTTC.

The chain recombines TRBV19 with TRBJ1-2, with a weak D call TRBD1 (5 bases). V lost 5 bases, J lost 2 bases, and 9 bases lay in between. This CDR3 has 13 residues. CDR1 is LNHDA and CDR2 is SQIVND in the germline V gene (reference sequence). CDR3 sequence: CASSVTVNYGYTF. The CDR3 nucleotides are TGTGCCAGTAGTGTGACAGTAAACTATGGCTACACCTTC.

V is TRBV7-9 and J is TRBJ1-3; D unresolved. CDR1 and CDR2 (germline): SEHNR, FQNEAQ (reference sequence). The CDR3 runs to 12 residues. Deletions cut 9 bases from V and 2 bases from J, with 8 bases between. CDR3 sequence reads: CARGVPGNTIYF. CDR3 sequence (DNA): TGTGCCAGAGGAGTTCCTGGAAACACCATATATTTT.

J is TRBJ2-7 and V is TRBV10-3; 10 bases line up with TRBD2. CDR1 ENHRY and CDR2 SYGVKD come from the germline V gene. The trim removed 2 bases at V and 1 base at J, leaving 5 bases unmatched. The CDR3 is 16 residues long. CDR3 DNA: TGTGCCATCAGTGAGAGGCTAGCGGGAGAGTCCTACGAGCAGTACTTC. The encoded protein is CAISERLAGESYEQYF.

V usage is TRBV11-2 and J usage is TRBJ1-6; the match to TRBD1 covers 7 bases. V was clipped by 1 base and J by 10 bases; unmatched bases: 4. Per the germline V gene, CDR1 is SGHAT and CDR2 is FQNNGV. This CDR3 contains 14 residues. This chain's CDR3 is CASSLVGQNSPLHF. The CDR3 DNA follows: TGTGCCAGCAGCTTAGTGGGACAGAACTCACCCCTCCACTTT.

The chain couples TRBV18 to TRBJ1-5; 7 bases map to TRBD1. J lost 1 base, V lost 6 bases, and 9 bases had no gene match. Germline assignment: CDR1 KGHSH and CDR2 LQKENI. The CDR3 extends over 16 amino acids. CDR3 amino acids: CASSYRDSGSNQPQHF. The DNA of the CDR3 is TGTGCCAGCTCCTACCGGGACAGTGGGAGCAATCAGCCCCAGCATTTT.

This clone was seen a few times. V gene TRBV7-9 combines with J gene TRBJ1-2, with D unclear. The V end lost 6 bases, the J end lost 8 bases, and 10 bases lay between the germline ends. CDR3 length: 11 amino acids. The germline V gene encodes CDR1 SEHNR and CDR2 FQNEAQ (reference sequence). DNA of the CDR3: TGTGCCAGCAGGCGCGGAGGAGGCTACACCTTC. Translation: CASRRGGGYTF.

The CDR3 sequence is CASSLETSGRSGLSYTQYF. The DNA for the CDR3 is TGCGCCAGCAGCTTGGAGACTAGCGGGAGGTCAGGACTAAGTTATACGCAGTATTTT. The chain combines TRBV5-1 with TRBJ2-3, with 13 bases fitting TRBD2. The CDR3 is 19 residues long. The germline V gene encodes CDR1 SGHRS and CDR2 YFSETQ. J gave up 7 bases and V 0 bases, and 14 bases lay outside the gene matches.

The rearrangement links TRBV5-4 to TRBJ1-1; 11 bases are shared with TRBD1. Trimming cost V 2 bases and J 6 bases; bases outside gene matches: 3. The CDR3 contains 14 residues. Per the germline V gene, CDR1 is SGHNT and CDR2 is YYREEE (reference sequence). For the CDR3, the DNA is TGTGCCAGCAGCTTAGGACAGGGGGCGGCTGAAGCTTTCTTT. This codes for CASSLGQGAAEAFF.